Sequencing of this T cell receptor beta chain was carried out in a study of patients and donors after allogeneic stem cell transplantation (dated by TCRdb to 2020 to 2022). This clonotype was seen at least ten times. No antigen is known for it. No quality values exist for individual bases; no much larger clone is one base distant. Receptor amplification or capture employed RT-PCR. TCRdb names NextSeq 550 as the instrument used. TCRdb reprocessing: public reads trimmed at Q25 with fastp, clones called with MiXCR, in-frame beta chains kept. Every CDR3 protein is listed once, alongside the most common genes and DNA of its rows. This sample gives 70,000 to 95,000 distinct CDR3 sequences in total; less than 5% of them show up just once. 2.6% of the sample belongs to the ten largest clones. V ends up 1 base short and J 9 bases short, with an unmatched junction base count of 9. Taken from the germline V gene, the CDR1 and CDR2 loops are MNHNS and SASEGT. Including cysteine and phenylalanine, the CDR3 has 16 amino acids. Only the CDR3 region is kept as DNA, spanning 48 bases read in frame from base 1.

The sequencing sample was made of blood, either unsorted or a sorted T cell fraction (not recorded which). Recombination joined TRBV6-1 with TRBJ1-6, and 7 bases in between align with TRBD1. The clonotype comes from a human donor who was either an allogeneic HSCT recipient or a stem cell or donor lymphocyte infusion donor (not recorded which). It is not recorded whose cells these are; they may come from a transplant donor. The DNA sequence follows: TGTGCCAGCAGTGAAGTAGGGGGACAGCCGACTTCACCCCTCCACTTT. Protein translation: CASSEVGGQPTSPLHF.